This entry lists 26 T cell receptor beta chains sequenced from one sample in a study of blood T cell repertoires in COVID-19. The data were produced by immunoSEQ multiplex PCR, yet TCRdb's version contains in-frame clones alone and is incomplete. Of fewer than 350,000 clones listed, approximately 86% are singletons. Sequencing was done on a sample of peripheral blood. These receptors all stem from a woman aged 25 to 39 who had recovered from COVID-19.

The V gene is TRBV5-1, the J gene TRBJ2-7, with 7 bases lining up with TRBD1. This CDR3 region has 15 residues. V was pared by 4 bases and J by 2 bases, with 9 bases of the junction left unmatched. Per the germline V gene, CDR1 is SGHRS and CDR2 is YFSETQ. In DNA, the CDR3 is TGCGCCAGCAGCCAACTGACAGGGCGTACCTACGAGCAGTACTTC. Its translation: CASSQLTGRTYEQYF.

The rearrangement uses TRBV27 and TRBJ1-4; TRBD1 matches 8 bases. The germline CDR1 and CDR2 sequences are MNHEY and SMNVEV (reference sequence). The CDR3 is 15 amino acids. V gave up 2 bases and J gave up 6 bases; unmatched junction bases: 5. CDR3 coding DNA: TGTGCCAGCAGTTTACAGGGGGCAGCTGATGAAAAACTGTTTTTT. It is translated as CASSLQGAADEKLFF.

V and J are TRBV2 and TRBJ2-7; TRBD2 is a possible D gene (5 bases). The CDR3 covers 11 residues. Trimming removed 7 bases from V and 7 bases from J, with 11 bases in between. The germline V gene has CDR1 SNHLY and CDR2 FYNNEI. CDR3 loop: CASMGGEEQYF. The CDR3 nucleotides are TGTGCCAGCATGGGTGGGGAGGAGCAGTACTTC.

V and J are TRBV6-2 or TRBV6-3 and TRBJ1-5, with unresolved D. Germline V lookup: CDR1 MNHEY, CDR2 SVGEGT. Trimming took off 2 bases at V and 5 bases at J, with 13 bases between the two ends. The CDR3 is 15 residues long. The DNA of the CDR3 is TGTGCCAGCAGTTACGAGTGGTACGAGGATCAGCCCCAGCATTTT. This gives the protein CASSYEWYEDQPQHF.

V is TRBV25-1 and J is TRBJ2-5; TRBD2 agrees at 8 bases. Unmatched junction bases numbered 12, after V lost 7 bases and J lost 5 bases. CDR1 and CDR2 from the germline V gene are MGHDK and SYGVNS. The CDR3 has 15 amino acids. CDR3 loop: CASKEPGGPEETQYF. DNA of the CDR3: TGTGCCAGCAAAGAACCGGGAGGGCCAGAGGAGACCCAGTACTTC.

The chain's CDR3 is CASSRGQNQPQHF. CDR3 DNA: TGTGCCAGCAGCAGGGGACAGAATCAGCCCCAGCATTTT. The rearrangement uses TRBV7-6 and TRBJ1-5; 7 bases line up with TRBD1. V shed 5 bases and J 4 bases; nucleotides not matched to a gene: 2. CDR1 and CDR2 (germline): SGHVS, FNYEAQ. This CDR3 contains 13 residues.

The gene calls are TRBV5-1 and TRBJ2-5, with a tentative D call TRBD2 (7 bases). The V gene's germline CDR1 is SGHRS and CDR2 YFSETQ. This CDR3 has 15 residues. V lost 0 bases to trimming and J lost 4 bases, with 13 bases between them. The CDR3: CASSLATGGVETQYF. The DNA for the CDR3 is TGCGCCAGCAGCTTGGCTACGGGGGGCGTAGAGACCCAGTACTTC.

In DNA, the CDR3 is TGTGCCAGCAGCTTGCAGGCCGACTCCTACGAGCAGTACTTC. Translating it yields CASSLQADSYEQYF. V gene TRBV5-4 combines with J gene TRBJ2-7; unclear D gene. The V gene's germline CDR1 is SGHNT and CDR2 YYREEE (reference sequence). CDR3 length: 14 residues. V lost 1 base, J lost 0 bases, and 8 bases lay in between.

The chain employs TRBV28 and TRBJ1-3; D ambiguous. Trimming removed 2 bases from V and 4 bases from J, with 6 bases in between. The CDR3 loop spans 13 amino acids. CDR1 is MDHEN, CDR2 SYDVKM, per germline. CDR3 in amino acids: CASSLDTGNTIYF. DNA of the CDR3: TGTGCCAGCAGTTTAGACACAGGAAACACCATATATTTT.

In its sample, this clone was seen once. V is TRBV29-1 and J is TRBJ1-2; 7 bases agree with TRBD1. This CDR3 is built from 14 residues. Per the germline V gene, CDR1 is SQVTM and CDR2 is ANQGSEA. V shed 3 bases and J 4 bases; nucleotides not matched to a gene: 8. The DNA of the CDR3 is TGCAGCGTTGAGAATGACAGGGCCTTCTATGGCTACACCTTC. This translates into CSVENDRAFYGYTF. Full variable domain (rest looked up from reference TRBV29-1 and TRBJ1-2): SAVISQKPSRDICQRGTSLTIQCQVDSQVTMMFWYRQQPGQSLTLIATANQGSEATYESGFVIDKFPISRPNLTFSTLTVSNMSPEDSSIYLCSVENDRAFYGYTFGSGTRLTVV.

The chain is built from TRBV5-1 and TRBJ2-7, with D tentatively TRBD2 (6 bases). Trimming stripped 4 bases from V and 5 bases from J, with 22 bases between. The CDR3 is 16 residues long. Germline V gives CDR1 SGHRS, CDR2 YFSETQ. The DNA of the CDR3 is TGCGCCAGCAGCCCGGTTGGGGGAGGAATCCTCCACGAGCAGTACTTC. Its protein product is CASSPVGGGILHEQYF.

CDR3 sequence: CASSDTIQGPLVLLEKLFF. The CDR3 DNA reads TGTGCCAGCAGTGATACTATACAGGGGCCTCTAGTACTGTTGGAAAAACTGTTTTTT. The chain recombines TRBV6-1 with TRBJ1-4; 7 bases map to TRBD1. The CDR3 is 19 residues long. Germline CDR1 MNHNS, CDR2 SASEGT. V lost 3 bases, J lost 8 bases, and 21 bases stayed unmatched.

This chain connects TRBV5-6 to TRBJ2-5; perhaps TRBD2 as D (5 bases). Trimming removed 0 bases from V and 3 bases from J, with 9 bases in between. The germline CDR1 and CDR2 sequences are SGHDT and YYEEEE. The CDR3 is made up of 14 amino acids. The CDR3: CASSLAAGEETQYF. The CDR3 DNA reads TGTGCCAGCAGCTTGGCGGCGGGCGAAGAGACCCAGTACTTC.

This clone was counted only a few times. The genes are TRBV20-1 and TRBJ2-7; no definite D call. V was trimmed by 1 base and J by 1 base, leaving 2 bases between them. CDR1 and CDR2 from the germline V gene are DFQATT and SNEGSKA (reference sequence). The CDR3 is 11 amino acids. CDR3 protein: CSARASYEQYF. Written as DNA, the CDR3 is TGCAGTGCTAGAGCATCCTACGAGCAGTACTTC.

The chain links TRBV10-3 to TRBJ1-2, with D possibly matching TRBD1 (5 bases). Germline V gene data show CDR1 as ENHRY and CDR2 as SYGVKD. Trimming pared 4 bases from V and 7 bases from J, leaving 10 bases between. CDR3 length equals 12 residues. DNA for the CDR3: TGTGCCATCAGTGGGCCTCAGGGTGGCTACACCTTC. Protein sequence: CAISGPQGGYTF.

CDR3 in amino acids: CASRLGQGRTDTQYF. CDR3 coding DNA: TGTGCCAGTAGACTAGGACAGGGACGGACAGATACGCAGTATTTT. The chain recombines TRBV19 with TRBJ2-3; 8 bases align to TRBD1. Germline values: CDR1 LNHDA, CDR2 SQIVND (reference sequence). The junction had 8 bases not matched to a gene; V was cut back by 6 bases and J by 3 bases. The CDR3 covers 15 residues.

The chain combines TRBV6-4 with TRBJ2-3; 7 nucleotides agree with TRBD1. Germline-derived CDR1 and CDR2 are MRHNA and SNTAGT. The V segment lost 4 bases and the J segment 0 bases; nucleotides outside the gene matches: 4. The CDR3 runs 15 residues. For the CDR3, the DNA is TGTGCCAGCAGTGGACAGGGTCGGAGCACAGATACGCAGTATTTT. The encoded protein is CASSGQGRSTDTQYF.

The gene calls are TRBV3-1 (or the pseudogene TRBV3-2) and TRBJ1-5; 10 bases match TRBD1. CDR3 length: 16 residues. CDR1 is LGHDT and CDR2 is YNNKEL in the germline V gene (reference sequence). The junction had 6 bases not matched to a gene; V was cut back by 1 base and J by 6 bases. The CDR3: CASSQAGTGEGQPQHF. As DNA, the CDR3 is TGTGCCAGCAGCCAAGCCGGGACAGGGGAGGGTCAGCCCCAGCATTTT.

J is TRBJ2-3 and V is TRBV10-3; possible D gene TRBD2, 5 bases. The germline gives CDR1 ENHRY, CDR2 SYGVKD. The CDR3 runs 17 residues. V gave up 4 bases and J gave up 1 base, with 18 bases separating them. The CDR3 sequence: CAISALDPSLRTDTQYF. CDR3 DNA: TGTGCCATCAGTGCCCTCGACCCTAGCTTGCGCACAGATACGCAGTATTTT.

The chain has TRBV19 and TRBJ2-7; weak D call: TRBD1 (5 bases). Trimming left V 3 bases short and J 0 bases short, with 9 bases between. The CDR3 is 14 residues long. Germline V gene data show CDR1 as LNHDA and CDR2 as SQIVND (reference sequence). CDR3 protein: CASSIIGASYEQYF. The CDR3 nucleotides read TGTGCCAGTAGTATCATAGGGGCCTCCTACGAGCAGTACTTC.

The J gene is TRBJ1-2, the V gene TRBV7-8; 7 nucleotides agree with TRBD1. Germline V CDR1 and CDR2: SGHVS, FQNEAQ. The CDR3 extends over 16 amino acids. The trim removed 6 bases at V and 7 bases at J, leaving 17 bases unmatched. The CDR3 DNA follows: TGTGCCAGCAGTCCCCCCACAACGACAGGGATTAGTGGCTACACCTTC. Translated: CASSPPTTTGISGYTF.

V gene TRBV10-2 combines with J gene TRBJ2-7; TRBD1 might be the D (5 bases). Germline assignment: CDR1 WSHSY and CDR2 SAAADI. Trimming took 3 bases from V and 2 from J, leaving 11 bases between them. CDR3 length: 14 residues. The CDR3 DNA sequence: TGCGCCAGCAGTGACAGGACATCCCCCTACGAGCAGTACTTC. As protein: CASSDRTSPYEQYF.

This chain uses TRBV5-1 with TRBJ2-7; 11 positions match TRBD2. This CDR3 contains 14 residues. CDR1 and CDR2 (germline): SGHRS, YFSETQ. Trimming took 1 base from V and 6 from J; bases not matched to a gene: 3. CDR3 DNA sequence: TGCGCCAGCAGCTTGACTAGCGGGAGTAGCGAGCAGTACTTC. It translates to CASSLTSGSSEQYF. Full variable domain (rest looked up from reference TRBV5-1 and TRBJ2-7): KAGVTQTPRYLIKTRGQQVTLSCSPISGHRSVSWYQQTPGQGLQFLFEYFSETQRNKGNFPGRFSGRQFSNSRSEMNVSTLELGDSALYLCASSLTSGSSEQYFGPGTRLTVT.

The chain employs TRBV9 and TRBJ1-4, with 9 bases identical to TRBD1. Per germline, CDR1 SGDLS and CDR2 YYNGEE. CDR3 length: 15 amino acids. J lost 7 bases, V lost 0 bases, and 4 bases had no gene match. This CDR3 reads CASSVEGTGTEKLFF. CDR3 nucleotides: TGTGCCAGCAGCGTAGAAGGGACAGGGACTGAAAAACTGTTTTTT.

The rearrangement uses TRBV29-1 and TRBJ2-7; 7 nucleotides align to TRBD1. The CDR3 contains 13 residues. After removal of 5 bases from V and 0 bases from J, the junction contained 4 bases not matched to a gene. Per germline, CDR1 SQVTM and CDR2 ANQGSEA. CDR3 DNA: TGCAGCGTTCTGACAGGGTCCTCCTACGAGCAGTACTTC. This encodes CSVLTGSSYEQYF.

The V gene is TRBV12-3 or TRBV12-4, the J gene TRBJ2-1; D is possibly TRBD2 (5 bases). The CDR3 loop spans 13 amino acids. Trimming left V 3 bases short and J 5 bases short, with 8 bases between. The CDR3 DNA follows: TGTGCCAGCAGTTTGGGAGCCAACAATGAGCAGTTCTTC. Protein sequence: CASSLGANNEQFF.